These 10 T cell receptor beta chains were all obtained from the same sample, sequenced in a study of T cells in Graves' hyperthyroidism and ophthalmopathy. RNA transcripts were the template for amplifying TCR beta CDR3 regions. The HTBI primer set was used in a first-round RT-PCR of the TCR CDR3. TCRdb processed the multiplex PCR reads anew with MiXCR; each CDR3 protein has one entry. The table has hundreds of thousands of distinct CDR3 sequences, 15% to 18% seen once. Material: blood. The origin of the receptors is a woman under 30 with Graves' hyperthyroidism.

This clonotype was observed a few times. This chain joins TRBV15 and TRBJ2-7, with D possibly matching TRBD2 (6 bases). The CDR3 sequence is 14 residues long. V lost 0 bases and J lost 4, with 10 bases in between. Per germline, CDR1 LNHNV and CDR2 YYDKDF (reference sequence). In DNA form, the CDR3 reads TGTGCCACCAGCAGAGAGGCGGGAAGTTACGAGCAGTACTTC. Translation gives CATSREAGSYEQYF.

The chain has TRBV20-1 and TRBJ2-1; no reliable D call. CDR3 length equals 13 residues. Germline V gene data show CDR1 as DFQATT and CDR2 as SNEGSKA (reference sequence). Deletions cut 5 bases from V and 7 bases from J, with 15 bases between. In nucleotides, the CDR3 is TGCAGTGCTCCTGGGTTTAGTTGGAATGAGCAGTTCTTC. As protein: CSAPGFSWNEQFF.

With regard to this clonotype: An end of the junction does not agree with germline; a read error may underlie this. CDR3 region: CASGYRQTSGSYNEQFF. CDR3 in DNA: TGTGCCAGCGGTTACCGTCAGACTAGCGGGAGTTACAATGAGCAGTTCTTC. The genes are TRBV6-5 and TRBJ2-1, with 12 nucleotides matching TRBD2. This CDR3 has 17 amino acids. CDR1 is MNHEY, CDR2 SVGAGI, per germline.

This clonotype was seen at least ten times. The CDR3 sequence: CASSLGSAYNTGELFF. DNA of the CDR3: TGTGCCAGCAGCTTGGGTTCAGCATACAACACCGGGGAGCTGTTTTTT. V and J are TRBV5-8 and TRBJ2-2; D remains ambiguous. Germline V gene data show CDR1 as SGHTS and CDR2 as YDEGEE. V was trimmed by 0 bases and J by 2 bases, leaving 11 bases between them. The CDR3 length is 16 residues.

The table lists this clonotype with many counts. The J gene is TRBJ2-1, the V gene TRBV6-5; TRBD2 agrees at 9 bases. V lost 0 bases and J lost 7; bases outside the gene matches: 1. Germline CDR1 and CDR2: MNHEY and SVGAGI. CDR3 length: 14 amino acids. This CDR3 reads CASSYSAGGNEQFF. The CDR3 coding sequence is TGTGCCAGCAGTTACTCCGCGGGGGGGAATGAGCAGTTCTTC.

This clonotype came up a few times. The genes are TRBV20-1 and TRBJ2-7, with 10 bases identical to TRBD1. The CDR3 spans 15 residues. Germline CDR1 DFQATT, CDR2 SNEGSKA (reference sequence). V trimming: 0 bases; J trimming: 6 bases; junction bases outside the gene matches: 8. The CDR3 nucleotides are TGCAGTGCTAGAGATGGCGGGACAGGGGTAGGCGAGCAGTACTTC. Its translation is CSARDGGTGVGEQYF.

In this sample, this clonotype turned up many times. CDR3 protein: CASKIASGGVNEQFF. The DNA for the CDR3 is TGTGCCAGCAAAATTGCGAGCGGGGGGGTTAATGAGCAGTTCTTC. The chain links TRBV27 to TRBJ2-1; 10 bases are a match to TRBD2. This CDR3 has 15 amino acids. Germline CDR1 and CDR2: MNHEY and SMNVEV (reference sequence). V lost 7 bases to trimming and J lost 7 bases; unmatched junction nucleotides: 10.

This clonotype has at least ten counts. This chain links TRBV20-1 with TRBJ1-5; no definite D call. V was cut by 2 bases and J by 2 bases, with 13 bases left in between. The germline CDR1 and CDR2 sequences are DFQATT and SNEGSKA (reference sequence). CDR3 length: 15 amino acids. CDR3 sequence: CSARPHPGGNQPQHF. CDR3 coding DNA: TGCAGTGCTAGACCCCACCCGGGTGGCAATCAGCCCCAGCATTTT.

The chain links TRBV7-9 to TRBJ1-6; perhaps TRBD1 as D (5 bases). V was cut by 1 base and J by 9 bases, with 10 bases left in between. The CDR3 runs to 14 residues. The V gene's germline CDR1 is SEHNR and CDR2 FQNEAQ (reference sequence). The CDR3 loop reads CASSLVQEFSPLHF. The CDR3 nucleotides read TGTGCCAGCAGCTTAGTACAGGAGTTTTCACCCCTCCACTTT.

Ten or more counts support this clonotype. V gene TRBV20-1 combines with J gene TRBJ1-1; D gene unclear. The ends were cut back, 8 bases at V and 0 bases at J, with 7 bases in the middle. The CDR3 is 11 amino acids. Looked up from germline, CDR1 is DFQATT and CDR2 is SNEGSKA (reference sequence). In DNA, the CDR3 is TGCAGTTCGGGTTTGAACACTGAAGCTTTCTTT. This encodes CSSGLNTEAFF.